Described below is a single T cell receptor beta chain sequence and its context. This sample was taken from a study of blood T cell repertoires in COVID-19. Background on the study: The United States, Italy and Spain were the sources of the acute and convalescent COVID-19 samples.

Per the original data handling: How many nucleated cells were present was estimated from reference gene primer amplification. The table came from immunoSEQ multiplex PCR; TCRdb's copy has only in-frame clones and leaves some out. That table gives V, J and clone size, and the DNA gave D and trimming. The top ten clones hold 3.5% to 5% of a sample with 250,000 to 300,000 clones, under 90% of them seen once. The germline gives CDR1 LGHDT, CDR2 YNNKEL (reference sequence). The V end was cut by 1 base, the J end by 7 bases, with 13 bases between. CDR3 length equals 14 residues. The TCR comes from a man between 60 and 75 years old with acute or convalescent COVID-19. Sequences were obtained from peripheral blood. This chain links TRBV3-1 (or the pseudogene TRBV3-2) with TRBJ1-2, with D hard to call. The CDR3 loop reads CASSQGVSGGGYTF. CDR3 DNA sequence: TGTGCCAGCAGCCAAGGGGTATCGGGAGGTGGCTACACCTTC.